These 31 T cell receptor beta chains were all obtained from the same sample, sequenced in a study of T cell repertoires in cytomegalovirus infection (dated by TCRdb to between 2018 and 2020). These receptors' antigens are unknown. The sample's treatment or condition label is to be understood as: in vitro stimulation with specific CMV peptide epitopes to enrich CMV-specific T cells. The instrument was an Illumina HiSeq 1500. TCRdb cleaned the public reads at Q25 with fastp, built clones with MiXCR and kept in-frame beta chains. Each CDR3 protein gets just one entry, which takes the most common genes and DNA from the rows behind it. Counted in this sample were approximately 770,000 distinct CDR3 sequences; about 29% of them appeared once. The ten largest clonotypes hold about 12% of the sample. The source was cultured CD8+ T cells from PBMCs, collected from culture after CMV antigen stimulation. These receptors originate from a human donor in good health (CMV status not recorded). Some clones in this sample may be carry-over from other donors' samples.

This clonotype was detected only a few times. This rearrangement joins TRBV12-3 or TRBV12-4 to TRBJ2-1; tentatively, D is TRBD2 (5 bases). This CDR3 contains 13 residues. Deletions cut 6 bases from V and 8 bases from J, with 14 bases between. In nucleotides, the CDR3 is TGTGCCAGCAGACTAGAACCGGAGGATGAGCAGTTCTTC. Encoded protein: CASRLEPEDEQFF.

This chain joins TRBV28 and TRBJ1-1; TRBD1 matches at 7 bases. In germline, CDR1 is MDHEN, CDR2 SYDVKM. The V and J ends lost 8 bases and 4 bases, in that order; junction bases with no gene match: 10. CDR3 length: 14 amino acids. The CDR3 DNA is TGTGCCAGCGAGGGGGCCAGGGGTGGCACTGAAGCTTTCTTT. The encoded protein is CASEGARGGTEAFF.

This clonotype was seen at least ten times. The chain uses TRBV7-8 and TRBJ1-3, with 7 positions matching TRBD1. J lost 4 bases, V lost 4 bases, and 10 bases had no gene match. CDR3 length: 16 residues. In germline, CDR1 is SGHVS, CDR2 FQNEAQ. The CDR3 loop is CASSSGGGPPGNTIYF. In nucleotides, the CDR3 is TGTGCCAGCAGCTCAGGGGGAGGTCCCCCCGGAAACACCATATATTTT.

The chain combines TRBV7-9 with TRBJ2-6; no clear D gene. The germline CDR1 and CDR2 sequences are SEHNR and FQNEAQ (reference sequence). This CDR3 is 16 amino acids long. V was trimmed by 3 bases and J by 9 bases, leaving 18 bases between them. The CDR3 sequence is CASSFEDVLSSNVLTF. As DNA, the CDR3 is TGTGCCAGCAGCTTCGAAGACGTACTCTCTAGCAACGTCCTGACTTTC.

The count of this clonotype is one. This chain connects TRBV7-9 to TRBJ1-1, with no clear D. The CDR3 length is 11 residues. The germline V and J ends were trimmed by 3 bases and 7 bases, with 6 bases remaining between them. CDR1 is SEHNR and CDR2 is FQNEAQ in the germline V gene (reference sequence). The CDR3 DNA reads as TGTGCCAGCAGCTTGGGGTGTGAAGCTTTCTTT. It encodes CASSLGCEAFF. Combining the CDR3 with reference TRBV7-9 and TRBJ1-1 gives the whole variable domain DTGVSQNPRHKITKRGQNVTFRCDPISEHNRLYWYRQTLGQGPEFLTYFQNEAQLEKSRLLSDRFSAERPKGSFSTLEIQRTEQGDSAMYLCASSLGCEAFFGQGTRLTVV.

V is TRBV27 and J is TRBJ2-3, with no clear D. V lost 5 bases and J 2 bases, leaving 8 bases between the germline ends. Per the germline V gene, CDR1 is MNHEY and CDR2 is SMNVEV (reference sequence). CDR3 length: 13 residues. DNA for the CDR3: TGTGCCAGCAGTCCAAATCCCACAGATACGCAGTATTTT. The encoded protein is CASSPNPTDTQYF.

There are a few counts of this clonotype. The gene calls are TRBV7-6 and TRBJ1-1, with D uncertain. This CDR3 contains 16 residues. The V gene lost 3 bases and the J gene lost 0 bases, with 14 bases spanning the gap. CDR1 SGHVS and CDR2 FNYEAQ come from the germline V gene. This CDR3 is CASSFSRERLNTEAFF. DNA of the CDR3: TGTGCCAGCAGCTTCTCCCGAGAAAGGTTGAACACTGAAGCTTTCTTT. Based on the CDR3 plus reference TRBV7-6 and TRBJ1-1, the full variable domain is GAGVSQSPRYKVTKRGQDVALRCDPISGHVSLYWYRQALGQGPEFLTYFNYEAQQDKSGLPNDRFSAERPEGSISTLTIQRTEQRDSAMYRCASSFSRERLNTEAFFGQGTRLTVV.

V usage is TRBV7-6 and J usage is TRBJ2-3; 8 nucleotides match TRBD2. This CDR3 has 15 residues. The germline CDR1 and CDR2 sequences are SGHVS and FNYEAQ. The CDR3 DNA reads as TGTGCTGGCCCCCGAGCAGCGGGGGTTCAAGATACGCAGTATTTT. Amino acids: CAGPRAAGVQDTQYF.

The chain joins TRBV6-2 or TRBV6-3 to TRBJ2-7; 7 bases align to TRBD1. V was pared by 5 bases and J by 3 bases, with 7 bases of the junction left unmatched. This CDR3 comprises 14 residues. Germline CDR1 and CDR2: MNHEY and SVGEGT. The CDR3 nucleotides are TGTGCCAGCAGTCACCGGGACAGCCGCTACGAGCAGTACTTC. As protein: CASSHRDSRYEQYF.

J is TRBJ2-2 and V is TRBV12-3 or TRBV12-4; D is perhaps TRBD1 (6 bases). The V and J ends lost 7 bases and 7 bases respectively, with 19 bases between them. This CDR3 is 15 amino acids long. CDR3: CASNTQGVSGGELFF. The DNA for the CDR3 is TGTGCCAGCAACACACAGGGAGTTAGTGGCGGGGAGCTGTTTTTT.

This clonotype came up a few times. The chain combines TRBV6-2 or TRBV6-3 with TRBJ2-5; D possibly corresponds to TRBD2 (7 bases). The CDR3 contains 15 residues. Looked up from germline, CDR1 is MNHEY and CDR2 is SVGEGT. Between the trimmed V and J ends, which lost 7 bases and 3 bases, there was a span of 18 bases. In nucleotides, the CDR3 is TGTGCCAGCACCCACCGGGGGGCGGGAGAAGAGACCCAGTACTTC. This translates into CASTHRGAGEETQYF.

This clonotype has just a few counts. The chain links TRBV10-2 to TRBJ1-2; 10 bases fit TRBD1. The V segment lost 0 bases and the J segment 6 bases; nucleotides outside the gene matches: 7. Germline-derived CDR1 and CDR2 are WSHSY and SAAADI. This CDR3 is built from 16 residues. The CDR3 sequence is CASSESRTGGIHGYTF. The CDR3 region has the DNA TGCGCCAGCAGTGAGTCACGGACAGGGGGGATCCATGGCTACACCTTC.

The CDR3 is CASSLSIGGAYTEGAFF. DNA for the CDR3: TGTGCCAGCAGTTTATCGATCGGGGGGGCATACACTGAGGGAGCTTTCTTT. The J gene is TRBJ1-1, the V gene TRBV27; the D gene is possibly TRBD1 (6 bases). CDR3 length: 17 amino acids. Germline CDR1 and CDR2: MNHEY and SMNVEV (reference sequence). The ends were cut back, 0 bases at V and 10 bases at J, with 24 bases in the middle.

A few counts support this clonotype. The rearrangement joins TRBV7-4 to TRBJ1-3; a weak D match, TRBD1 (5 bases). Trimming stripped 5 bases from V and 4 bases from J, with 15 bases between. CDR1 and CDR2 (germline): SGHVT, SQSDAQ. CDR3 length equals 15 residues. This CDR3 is CASSTSRVSGNTIYF. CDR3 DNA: TGTGCCAGCAGCACGAGCAGGGTATCAGGAAACACCATATATTTT.

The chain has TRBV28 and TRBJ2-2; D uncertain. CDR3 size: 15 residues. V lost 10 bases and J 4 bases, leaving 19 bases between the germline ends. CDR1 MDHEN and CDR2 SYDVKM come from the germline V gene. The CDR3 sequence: CATEIKNRVTGELFF. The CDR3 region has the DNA TGTGCCACCGAAATAAAGAATCGAGTCACCGGGGAGCTGTTTTTT. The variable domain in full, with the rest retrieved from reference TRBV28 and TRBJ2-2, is DVKVTQSSRYLVKRTGEKVFLECVQDMDHENMFWYRQDPGLGLRLIYFSYDVKMKEKGDIPEGYSVSREKKERFSLILESASTNQTSMYLCATEIKNRVTGELFFGEGSRLTVL.

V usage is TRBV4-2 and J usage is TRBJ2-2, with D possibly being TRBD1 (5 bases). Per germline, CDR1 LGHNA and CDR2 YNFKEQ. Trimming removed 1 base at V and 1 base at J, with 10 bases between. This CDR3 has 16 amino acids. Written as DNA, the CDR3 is TGTGCCAGCAGCCAAGGACAGACAGAGAACACCGGGGAGCTGTTTTTT. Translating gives CASSQGQTENTGELFF.

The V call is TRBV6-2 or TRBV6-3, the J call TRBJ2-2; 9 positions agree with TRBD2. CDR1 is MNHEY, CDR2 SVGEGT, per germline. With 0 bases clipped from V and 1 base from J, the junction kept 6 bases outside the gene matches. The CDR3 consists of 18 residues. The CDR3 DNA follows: TGTGCCAGCAGTTACTCGACCAGCGGGGGGCGGAACACCGGGGAGCTGTTTTTT. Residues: CASSYSTSGGRNTGELFF.

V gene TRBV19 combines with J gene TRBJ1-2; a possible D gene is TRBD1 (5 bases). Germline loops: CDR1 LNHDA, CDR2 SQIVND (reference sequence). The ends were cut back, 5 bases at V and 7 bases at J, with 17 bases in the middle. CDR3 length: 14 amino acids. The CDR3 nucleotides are TGTGCCAGTAGTTTTTGGACAAGACGTTTTGGCTACACCTTC. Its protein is CASSFWTRRFGYTF.

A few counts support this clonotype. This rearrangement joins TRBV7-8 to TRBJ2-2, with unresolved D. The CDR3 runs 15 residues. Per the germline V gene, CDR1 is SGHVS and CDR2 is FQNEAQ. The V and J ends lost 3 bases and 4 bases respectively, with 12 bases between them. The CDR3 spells CASSFGTSITGELFF. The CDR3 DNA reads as TGTGCCAGCAGCTTCGGCACCTCGATCACCGGGGAGCTGTTTTTT. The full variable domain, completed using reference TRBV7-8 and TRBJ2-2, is GAGVSQSPRYKVAKRGQDVALRCDPISGHVSLFWYQQALGQGPEFLTYFQNEAQLDKSGLPSDRFFAERPEGSVSTLKIQRTQQEDSAVYLCASSFGTSITGELFFGEGSRLTVL.

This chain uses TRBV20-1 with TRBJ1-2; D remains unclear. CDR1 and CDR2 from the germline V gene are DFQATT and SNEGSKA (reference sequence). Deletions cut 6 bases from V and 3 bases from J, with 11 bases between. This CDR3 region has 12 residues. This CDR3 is CSAETSDYGYTF. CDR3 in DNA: TGCAGTGCCGAGACAAGCGACTATGGCTACACCTTC.

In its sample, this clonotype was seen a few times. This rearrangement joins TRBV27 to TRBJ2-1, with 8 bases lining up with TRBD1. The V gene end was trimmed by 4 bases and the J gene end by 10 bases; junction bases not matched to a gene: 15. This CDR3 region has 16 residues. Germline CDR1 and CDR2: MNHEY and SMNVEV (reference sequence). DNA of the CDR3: TGTGCCAGCAGTTCACCACAGGGGGACGGTCCCAACGAGCAGTTCTTC. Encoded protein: CASSSPQGDGPNEQFF.

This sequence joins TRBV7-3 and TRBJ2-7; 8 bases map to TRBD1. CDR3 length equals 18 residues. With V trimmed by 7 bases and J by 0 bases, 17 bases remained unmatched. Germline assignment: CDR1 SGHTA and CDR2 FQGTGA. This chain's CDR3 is CASTTLPSGGDYSYEQYV. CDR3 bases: TGTGCCAGCACCACCCTACCTTCAGGGGGCGATTACTCCTACGAGCAGTACGTC.

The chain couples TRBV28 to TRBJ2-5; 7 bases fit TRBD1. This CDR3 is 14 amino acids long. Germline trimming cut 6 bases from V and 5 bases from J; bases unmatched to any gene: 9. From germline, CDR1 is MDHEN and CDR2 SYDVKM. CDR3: CASSETGSGETQYF. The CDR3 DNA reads TGTGCCAGCAGCGAGACAGGGTCGGGGGAGACCCAGTACTTC.

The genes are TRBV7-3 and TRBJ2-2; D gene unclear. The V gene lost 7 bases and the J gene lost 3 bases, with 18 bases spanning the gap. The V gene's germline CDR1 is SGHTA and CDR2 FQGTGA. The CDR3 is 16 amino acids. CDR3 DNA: TGTGCCAGCACCCTTTCAGGTCGGTCTTACACCGGGGAGCTGTTTTTT. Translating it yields CASTLSGRSYTGELFF.

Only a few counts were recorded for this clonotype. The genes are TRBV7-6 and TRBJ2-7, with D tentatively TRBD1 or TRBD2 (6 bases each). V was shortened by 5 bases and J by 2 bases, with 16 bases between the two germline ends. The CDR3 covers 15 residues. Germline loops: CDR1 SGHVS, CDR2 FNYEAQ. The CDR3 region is CASSPGGSITYEQYV. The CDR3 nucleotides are TGTGCCAGCAGCCCCGGGGGCAGTATAACCTACGAGCAGTACGTC.

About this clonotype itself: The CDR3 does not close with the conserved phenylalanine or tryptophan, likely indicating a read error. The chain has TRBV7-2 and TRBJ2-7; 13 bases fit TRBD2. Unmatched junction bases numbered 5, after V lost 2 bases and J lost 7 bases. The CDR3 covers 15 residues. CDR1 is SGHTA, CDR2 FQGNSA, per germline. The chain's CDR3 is CASSLTLAGGREQYI. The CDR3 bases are TGTGCCAGCAGCTTAACACTAGCGGGGGGGCGTGAGCAGTACATC.

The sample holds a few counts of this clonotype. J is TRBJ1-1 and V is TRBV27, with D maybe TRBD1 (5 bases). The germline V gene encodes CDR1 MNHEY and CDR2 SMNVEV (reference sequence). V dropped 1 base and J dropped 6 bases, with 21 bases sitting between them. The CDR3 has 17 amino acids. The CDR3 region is CASSLWGPGRVAPEAFF. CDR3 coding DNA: TGTGCCAGCAGTTTATGGGGTCCGGGACGGGTGGCTCCTGAAGCTTTCTTT.

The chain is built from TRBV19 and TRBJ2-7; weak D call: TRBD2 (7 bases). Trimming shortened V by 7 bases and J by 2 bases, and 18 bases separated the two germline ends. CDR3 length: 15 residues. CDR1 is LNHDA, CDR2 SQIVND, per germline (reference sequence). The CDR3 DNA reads TGTGCCAGTACCGCGGGGGCTAGCGGAACCTACGAGCAGTACTTC. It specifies CASTAGASGTYEQYF.

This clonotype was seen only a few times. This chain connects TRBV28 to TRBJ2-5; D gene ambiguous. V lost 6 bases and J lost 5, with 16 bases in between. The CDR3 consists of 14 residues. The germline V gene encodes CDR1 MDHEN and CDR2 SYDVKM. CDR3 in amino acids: CASSPDLPKETQYF. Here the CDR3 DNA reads TGTGCCAGCAGCCCCGACTTACCGAAGGAGACCCAGTACTTC.

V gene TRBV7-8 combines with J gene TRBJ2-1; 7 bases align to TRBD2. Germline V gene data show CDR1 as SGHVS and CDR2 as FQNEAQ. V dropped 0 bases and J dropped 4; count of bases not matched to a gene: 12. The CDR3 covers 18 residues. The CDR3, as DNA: TGTGCCAGCAGCTTAGCTCCTACCGGGACTACCACATACAATGAGCAGTTCTTC. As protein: CASSLAPTGTTTYNEQFF.

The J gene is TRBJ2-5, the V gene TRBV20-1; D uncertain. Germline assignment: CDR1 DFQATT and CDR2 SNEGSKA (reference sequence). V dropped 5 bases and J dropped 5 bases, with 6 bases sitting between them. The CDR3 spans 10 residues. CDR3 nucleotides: TGCAGTGCTGCAAGGGAGACCCAGTACTTC. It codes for CSAARETQYF.